Reported below is one T cell receptor beta chain. Its antigen remains undetermined. Nothing much larger sits one base from this clone, and base qualities are not available. The sequenced samples were obtained from patients with active juvenile idiopathic arthritis. Cells were sorted right after thawing, and dead cells were excluded with Live/Dead Fixable Near-IR Stain. This record belongs to a study of circulating and synovial CD4+ cells in juvenile arthritis (dated by TCRdb to 2013 to 2014). Turning to the overall study: Within each patient, the TCRbeta CDR3 repertoires of synovial CD4 T cells, bulk blood CD4 T cells and circulating HLA-DR+ CD4 T cells were compared. The goal of the repertoire sequencing was to confirm that synovial clonotypes were enriched in a circulating synovial-like CD4 T cell subset. What the research found in general, with its limitations: Synovial and circulating pathogenic-like lymphocyte repertoires were less diverse than bulk blood CD4 repertoires, with some CPL samples as oligoclonal as synovium. Because overlap with synovium was found to increase with sequencing depth, the full repertoire overlap was likely underestimated by the measured shared-clonotype fractions. Circulating pathogenic-like lymphocytes clustered together with synovial T cells and shared a substantially larger fraction of CDR3 sequences with synovium than bulk blood did. No difference between circulating pathogenic-like lymphocytes and bulk blood T cells was detected by traditional Vbeta family usage analysis. Because CPL samples and bulk blood CD4 samples differed in T cell genome counts by at least an order of magnitude, sample-size effects were addressed.

The method was the immunoSEQ multiplex PCR assay. An external provider carried out the TCRbeta CDR3 sequencing as a commercial service. The paper's data handling went like this. The analyses relied on productive nucleotide sequences along with amino acid sequences obtained through in silico translation. Diversity was measured as Renyi entropy over a range of alpha values, and the median of 200 repeated subsamples was taken to equalise sample size. For clustering, the distance between each pair of repertoires was computed as one minus the Chao-modified Jaccard index, which corrected for under-sampling. Frequency-weighted overlap with synovial clonotypes was computed over 200 sample sizes, 200 draws without replacement each, and reported at the smaller sample's size. Imported from immuneACCESS, the table was reduced by TCRdb to in-frame sequences with V and J called. These copies leave out some clones; in studies compared against another copy, an unresolved V gene accounts for under half, and the cause of the remainder is not known. The V and J calls and clone size are taken from that table; D and trimming were inferred from the DNA. This sample is represented by around 32,000 clones; 90% to 95% of them were singletons. The top ten constitute 0.6% to 0.8% of the sample.

CDR1 and CDR2 are drawn from the germline V gene (reference sequence): SEHNR, FQNEAQ. From the cysteine up to the phenylalanine, the CDR3 has a length of 19 residues. The read is trimmed to its CDR3 DNA, 57 bases read in frame from base 1. The germline V end is reduced by 0 bases and the J end by 1 base; junction bases left unmatched: 10. This receptor chain uses TRBV7-9 and TRBJ2-1; a stretch of 9 junction bases matches TRBD2. The sequence came from a human donor with juvenile idiopathic arthritis. The material sequenced was CD4+ T cells from blood. The nucleotide sequence is given as TGTGCCAGCAGCTTAGCGGTAGCGGGAGTCCTCAATTCCTACAATGAGCAGTTCTTC. Its product reads: CASSLAVAGVLNSYNEQFF.